The rows below give T cell receptor beta chains drawn from one sample of a study of blood T cell repertoires in COVID-19. Here immunoSEQ multiplex PCR was the method, and the copy in TCRdb shows in-frame clones only, minus some. The sample carries a few hundred thousand clones, about 85% recorded once. Source material: PBMCs or T cells enriched from blood (not recorded which). The receptors were gathered from a woman between 50 and 59 years old who had been exposed to COVID-19. Each CDR3 is given with its conserved first and last residue. D genes are given only for firm matches. Clone size, where shown, is once, few, many, or a class for clones that have expanded.

J: TRBJ2-7
size: once
D: -
V: TRBV28
DNA: TGTGCCAGCAGTTTAGGCGGGGAGGCCTACGAGCAGTACTTC
CDR3: CASSLGGEAYEQYF

J: TRBJ1-2
size: -
D: TRBD1
V: TRBV6-5
DNA: TGTGCCAGCAGAAAGGACAGGAAGAATGGCTACACCTTC
CDR3: CASRKDRKNGYTF

J: TRBJ2-3
size: -
D: TRBD2
V: TRBV7-2
DNA: TGTGCCAGCAGCTTCCTAGCGGGGGTGAGCACAGATACGCAGTATTTT
CDR3: CASSFLAGVSTDTQYF

J: TRBJ1-2
size: -
D: TRBD1
V: TRBV19
DNA: TGTGCCAGTAGTATTCGAGGCGGGACAGGGAACTATGGCTACACCTTC
CDR3: CASSIRGGTGNYGYTF

J: TRBJ1-2
size: once
D: TRBD1
V: TRBV6-5
DNA: TGTGCCAGCAGTTACTCAGGGCAGGGGGTTGGCTACACCTTC
CDR3: CASSYSGQGVGYTF

J: TRBJ1-2
size: -
D: TRBD1
V: TRBV5-6
DNA: TGTGCCAGCAGCTTGGGAGGGGGCGTCGGCTACACCTTC
CDR3: CASSLGGGVGYTF

J: TRBJ2-7
size: -
D: -
V: TRBV4-1
DNA: TGCGCCAGCAGCCAAGATGAAGGAGTGTCCGAGCAGTACTTC
CDR3: CASSQDEGVSEQYF

J: TRBJ1-2
size: -
D: TRBD1
V: TRBV19
DNA: TGTGCCAGTAGTGTGGGGACAGGGGGCGACTATGGCTACACCTTC
CDR3: CASSVGTGGDYGYTF

J: TRBJ2-5
size: -
D: -
V: TRBV5-6
DNA: TGTGCCAGCAGCCTAAGAGGTGGAGGGGAGACCCAGTACTTC
CDR3: CASSLRGGGETQYF

J: TRBJ1-5
size: -
D: -
V: TRBV10-3
DNA: TGTGCCATCAGTAGGGAGGGAGATCAGCCCCAGCATTTT
CDR3: CAISREGDQPQHF

J: TRBJ1-2
size: -
D: -
V: TRBV12-3/TRBV12-4
DNA: TGTGCCAGCACCCTAAGGGGGTTTTTGACCTTC
CDR3: CASTLRGFLTF

J: TRBJ2-1
size: -
D: TRBD1
V: TRBV2
DNA: TGTGCCAGCAGTACTCTCGGACAGGGGGCGAGCAATGAGCAGTTCTTC
CDR3: CASSTLGQGASNEQFF

J: TRBJ1-1
size: -
D: TRBD1
V: TRBV28
DNA: TGTGCCAGCAGTCCCCGGACAGGGAGAACTTTCTTT
CDR3: CASSPRTGRTFF

J: TRBJ2-2
size: many
D: -
V: TRBV5-5
DNA: TGTGCCAGCAGCTCGTCTACCCAGGGGTACGGGGAGCTGTTTTTT
CDR3: CASSSSTQGYGELFF

J: TRBJ1-1
size: -
D: -
V: TRBV4-3
DNA: TGCGCCAGCAGCCAAGATTCGGGGGGGACGTACACTGAAGCTTTCTTT
CDR3: CASSQDSGGTYTEAFF

J: TRBJ2-7
size: -
D: TRBD2
V: TRBV11-2
DNA: TGTGCCAGCAGCCCCGGGACTAGCTACGAGCAGTACTTC
CDR3: CASSPGTSYEQYF

J: TRBJ1-1
size: -
D: -
V: TRBV19
DNA: TGTGCCAGTAGTCCAGGGTTGCGAACTGAAGCTTTCTTT
CDR3: CASSPGLRTEAFF

J: TRBJ2-1
size: -
D: TRBD1
V: TRBV11-3
DNA: TGTGCCAGCAGCCCAGGTGGGGGACAGGGGGTTCGATCCTACAATGAGCAGTTCTTC
CDR3: CASSPGGGQGVRSYNEQFF

J: TRBJ1-1
size: -
D: TRBD1
V: TRBV10-3
DNA: TGTGCCATCAGTGATACAGGGGCCGACACTGAAGCTTTCTTT
CDR3: CAISDTGADTEAFF

J: TRBJ1-1
size: -
D: -
V: TRBV19
DNA: TGTGCCAGTAGTATAGATGTTAGGAACACTGAAGCTTTCTTT
CDR3: CASSIDVRNTEAFF

J: TRBJ1-5
size: -
D: TRBD1
V: TRBV28
DNA: TGTGCCAGCACCAATACAGGGGGTACAGGCAACGGTCAGCCCCAGCATTTT
CDR3: CASTNTGGTGNGQPQHF

J: TRBJ2-2
size: -
D: TRBD2
V: TRBV6-4
DNA: TGTGCCAGCAGTGAGGCGGGGGACACCGGGGAGCTGTTTTTT
CDR3: CASSEAGDTGELFF

J: TRBJ1-4
size: once
D: TRBD1
V: TRBV7-8
DNA: TGTGCCAGCAGCTTAATCGATCGGACAGGGGATAAAAAACTGTTTTTT
CDR3: CASSLIDRTGDKKLFF

J: TRBJ2-1
size: few
D: -
V: TRBV6-6
DNA: TGTGCCAGCAGTAAAGTGAGGGATGAGCAGTTCTTC
CDR3: CASSKVRDEQFF

J: TRBJ2-3
size: once
D: -
V: TRBV19
DNA: TGTGCCAGTAAGAGCAGGGACACCGATACGCAGTATTTT
CDR3: CASKSRDTDTQYF

J: TRBJ2-3
size: -
D: -
V: TRBV14
DNA: TGTGCCAGTAGCGTAGGTTTCGGCACGGGAGATACGCAGTATTTT
CDR3: CASSVGFGTGDTQYF

J: TRBJ1-1
size: -
D: -
V: TRBV7-9
DNA: TGTGCCAGCAGCTTAGGTGGACGGGGGTATGGAGCTTTCTTT
CDR3: CASSLGGRGYGAFF

J: TRBJ2-2
size: -
D: TRBD2
V: TRBV3-1/TRBV3-2
DNA: TGTGCCAGCACCCCTTCCGAGGCCTCCCTAGCGGGGGGGACCGGGGAGCTGTTTTTT
CDR3: CASTPSEASLAGGTGELFF

J: TRBJ2-1
size: -
D: TRBD2
V: TRBV19
DNA: TGTGCCAGTAGTATCGGGGGGGCCTACAATGAGCAGTTCTTC
CDR3: CASSIGGAYNEQFF

J: TRBJ2-1
size: few
D: TRBD1
V: TRBV5-1
DNA: TGCGCCAGCAGCGCCAATGACAGGGGACGCTCCTACAATGAGCAGTTCTTC
CDR3: CASSANDRGRSYNEQFF

J: TRBJ2-5
size: -
D: -
V: TRBV24-1
DNA: TGTGCCACCAGTGACCCACGGGACTTCCTCTTAAGAGAGACCCAGTACTTC
CDR3: CATSDPRDFLLRETQYF

J: TRBJ1-1
size: once
D: TRBD1
V: TRBV7-6
DNA: TGTGCCAGCAGCCCAGGGACAGGGTTCACTGAAGCTTTCTTT
CDR3: CASSPGTGFTEAFF

J: TRBJ1-1
size: -
D: -
V: TRBV2
DNA: TGTGCCAGCAGTGAAACCCTCTGGGGGGCTGAAGCTTTCTTT
CDR3: CASSETLWGAEAFF

J: TRBJ1-2
size: -
D: -
V: TRBV7-2
DNA: TGTGCCAGCAGCCCCCTTTTAGGGGGGGTGGGAGACGTCTATGGCTACACCTTC
CDR3: CASSPLLGGVGDVYGYTF

J: TRBJ2-3
size: -
D: -
V: TRBV9
DNA: TGTGCCAGCAGCGTAGTACCCCAGGGAAGCACAGATACGCAGTATTTT
CDR3: CASSVVPQGSTDTQYF

J: TRBJ1-2
size: -
D: -
V: TRBV12-3/TRBV12-4
DNA: TGTGCCAGCAGTTTAGAGGGGTGGGGCTACACCTTC
CDR3: CASSLEGWGYTF

J: TRBJ2-5
size: -
D: TRBD1
V: TRBV24-1
DNA: TGTGCCACCAGTGATCCCCCAACCGGGACAGGGGTAGAGACCCAGTACTTC
CDR3: CATSDPPTGTGVETQYF

J: TRBJ2-5
size: -
D: -
V: TRBV6-5
DNA: TGTGCCAGCAGCTTATACAGGGAAGAGACCCAGTACTTC
CDR3: CASSLYREETQYF

J: TRBJ1-2
size: -
D: -
V: TRBV5-5
DNA: TGTGCCAGCAGCTTAGCAGGGATCCACTATGGCTACACCTTC
CDR3: CASSLAGIHYGYTF

J: TRBJ2-5
size: -
D: TRBD2
V: TRBV28
DNA: TGTGCCGCCCAAACCGGGGGGGCCGTAAAGACCCAGTACTTC
CDR3: CAAQTGGAVKTQYF

J: TRBJ1-5
size: once
D: TRBD1
V: TRBV19
DNA: TGTGCCAGTAGTACGCACGGGACAGGATTCAATCAGCCCCAGCATTTT
CDR3: CASSTHGTGFNQPQHF

J: TRBJ1-2
size: -
D: -
V: TRBV7-2
DNA: TGTGCCAGCAGCCCCGTGACAGGAGCTAACTATGGCTACACCTTC
CDR3: CASSPVTGANYGYTF

J: TRBJ1-1
size: -
D: -
V: TRBV7-9
DNA: TGTGCCAGCAGCCCGCAAGGCAGGGGTGACACTGAAGCTTTCTTT
CDR3: CASSPQGRGDTEAFF

J: TRBJ1-2
size: -
D: -
V: TRBV21-1
DNA: TGTGCCAGCAGCGGGCCGAGGGAAGGCTACACCTTC
CDR3: CASSGPREGYTF

J: TRBJ2-7
size: -
D: TRBD1
V: TRBV7-8
DNA: TGTGCCAGCAGCTTACCCCGGACAGGGAAGGAAACCTACGAGCAGTACTTC
CDR3: CASSLPRTGKETYEQYF

J: TRBJ2-1
size: -
D: TRBD2
V: TRBV7-3
DNA: TGTGCCAGCAGCTTACTAGCGGGGGGGCCCAATGAGCAGTTCTTC
CDR3: CASSLLAGGPNEQFF

J: TRBJ2-2
size: once
D: -
V: TRBV3-1/TRBV3-2
DNA: TGTGCCAGCAGCCAAGACGCCAGTGCGGCCGGGGAGCTGTTTTTT
CDR3: CASSQDASAAGELFF

J: TRBJ1-5
size: -
D: TRBD1
V: TRBV29-1
DNA: TGCAGCGTTGGACAGGGTGCGGGTCAGCCCCAGCATTTT
CDR3: CSVGQGAGQPQHF

J: TRBJ2-1
size: -
D: TRBD1
V: TRBV27
DNA: TGTGCCAGCCGGGACAGCTCACGGCCTTCGTACAATGAGCAGTTCTTC
CDR3: CASRDSSRPSYNEQFF

J: TRBJ2-7
size: -
D: TRBD1
V: TRBV5-5
DNA: TGTGCCAGCAGCTTGGGAGGGGGCGGCTACTACGAGCAGTACTTC
CDR3: CASSLGGGGYYEQYF

J: TRBJ2-1
size: -
D: TRBD2
V: TRBV28
DNA: TGTGCCAGCAGCTCACTGGGACTAGCCATCGTCAATGAGCAGTTCTTC
CDR3: CASSSLGLAIVNEQFF

J: TRBJ1-2
size: -
D: -
V: TRBV6-2/TRBV6-3
DNA: TGTGCCAGCAGTACTCGCCTCGGAGTACCCGTTAACTATGGCTACACCTTC
CDR3: CASSTRLGVPVNYGYTF

J: TRBJ1-2
size: -
D: -
V: TRBV28
DNA: TGTGCCAGCAGTTCGTCGCTGGGGGGACGGGTCTATGGCTACACCTTC
CDR3: CASSSSLGGRVYGYTF

J: TRBJ2-3
size: -
D: -
V: TRBV3-1/TRBV3-2
DNA: TGTGCCAGCAGAAGGGGGGGGGATTCAGATACGCAGTATTTT
CDR3: CASRRGGDSDTQYF

J: TRBJ2-7
size: -
D: TRBD1
V: TRBV6-6
DNA: TGTGCCAGCAGTTACGGTGGGGACAGGGGCTACGAGCAGTACTTC
CDR3: CASSYGGDRGYEQYF

J: TRBJ1-6
size: -
D: -
V: TRBV19
DNA: TGTGCCAGTAACCAGGGAAAAAATTCACCCCTCCACTTT
CDR3: CASNQGKNSPLHF

J: TRBJ2-7
size: once
D: -
V: TRBV11-2
DNA: TGTGCCAGCAGCTTAGTAAGTGCGGACTACGAGCAGTACTTC
CDR3: CASSLVSADYEQYF

J: TRBJ1-3
size: -
D: TRBD1
V: TRBV12-5
DNA: TGTGCTAGTGGACCGGGACAGGGATTCTCTGGAAACACCATATATTTT
CDR3: CASGPGQGFSGNTIYF

J: TRBJ1-1
size: -
D: -
V: TRBV7-6
DNA: TGTGCCAGCAGCTTAGCGCACGGGGGGAGGACTGAAGCTTTCTTT
CDR3: CASSLAHGGRTEAFF

J: TRBJ1-2
size: -
D: -
V: TRBV3-1/TRBV3-2
DNA: TGTGCCAGCAGCGCCCAGGCGATTAACTATGGCTACACCTTC
CDR3: CASSAQAINYGYTF